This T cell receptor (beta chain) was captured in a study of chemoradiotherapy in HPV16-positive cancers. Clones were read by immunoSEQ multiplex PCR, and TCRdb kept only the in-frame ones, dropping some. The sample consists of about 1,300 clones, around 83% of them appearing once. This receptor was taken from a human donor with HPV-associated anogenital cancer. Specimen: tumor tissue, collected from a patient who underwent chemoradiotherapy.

The CDR3 is CASSPAGETQYF. The CDR3 DNA reads as TGCGCCAGCAGCCCGGCGGGGGAGACCCAGTACTTC. The chain has TRBV5-1 and TRBJ2-5; D might be TRBD2 (6 bases). Trimming cost V 4 bases and J 5 bases, with 9 bases left between them. The CDR3 totals 12 residues. Germline V lookup: CDR1 SGHRS, CDR2 YFSETQ.